Reported below is one TCR beta chain. Its antigen remains unidentified. Sample-barcoded 5' priming and a J-beta primer mix drove a second PCR of about 6 to 12 cycles. Each CDR3 protein is one row after TCRdb ran MiXCR on the 5' RACE reads. The sample holds approximately 800,000 distinct CDR3 sequences, around 24% seen once. V was clipped by 4 bases and J by 7 bases; unmatched bases: 21. Germline V CDR1 and CDR2: SGHAT, FQNNGV. CDR3 size: 19 residues. The data derive from a study of blood T cells in healthy people across ages. It was ten milliliters of peripheral blood that were drawn from each donor. Study-level points and caveats: Diversity estimates from one million T cells were considered underestimates.

The sample was also linked to a second study, of T cells of mothers and their children. In that study: It was observed that no persistent microchimeric T cell clones could be detected.

The chain links TRBV11-2 to TRBJ2-4, with 8 positions matching TRBD2. The TCR originated in a boy younger than 18 in good health. The specimen was blood. The CDR3 coding sequence is TGTGCCAGCAGCTCCCTACCCAAGCGGGGGAACGGACGGGGGAACATTCAGTACTTC. Protein sequence: CASSSLPKRGNGRGNIQYF.